One sample yielded the 16 T cell receptor beta chains listed below, sequenced in a study of blood T cells in healthy people across ages. A sample-barcoded 5' primer and a J-beta primer mix were used in a second PCR of roughly 6 to 11 cycles. TCRdb itself ran the 5' RACE reads through MiXCR, one entry per CDR3 protein. The repertoire consists of about 1.5 million distinct CDR3 sequences, with around 42% occurring once and the leading ten covering roughly 7.7%. Sequenced input: blood. The receptors derive from a woman under 30 in good health.

This clonotype was found a few times. The chain couples TRBV12-3 or TRBV12-4 to TRBJ2-3; 9 bases are shared with TRBD2. CDR3 length: 16 residues. The J segment lost 0 bases and the V segment lost 11 bases, leaving 12 bases of the junction unmatched. CDR3 coding DNA: TGTGCCTGTAGCGGGGGCGATGGAAAGAGCACAGATACGCAGTATTTT. Its translation: CACSGGDGKSTDTQYF.

V gene TRBV7-8 combines with J gene TRBJ1-1; D possibly corresponds to TRBD1 (5 bases). The germline CDR1 and CDR2 sequences are SGHVS and FQNEAQ. V was shortened by 8 bases and J by 3 bases, with 10 bases between the two germline ends. This CDR3 is built from 12 residues. This CDR3 reads CASGPGYTEAFF. In DNA form, the CDR3 reads TGTGCCAGCGGTCCAGGGTACACTGAAGCTTTCTTT.

This clonotype was observed once. V is TRBV28 and J is TRBJ1-1; D is uncertain. The V end lost 5 bases, the J end lost 0 bases, and 13 bases lay between the germline ends. The CDR3 contains 15 residues. Looked up from germline, CDR1 is MDHEN and CDR2 is SYDVKM. CDR3 residues: CASSPEVIMNTEAFF. In nucleotides, the CDR3 is TGTGCCAGCAGTCCAGAGGTCATCATGAACACTGAAGCTTTCTTT.

V usage is TRBV5-6 and J usage is TRBJ2-1, with D perhaps assigned TRBD1 or TRBD2 (5 bases each). With 5 bases removed from V and 4 bases from J, the gap between germline ends came to 19 bases. Germline V gene sequence: CDR1 SGHDT, CDR2 YYEEEE. This CDR3 has 16 residues. CDR3 sequence (DNA): TGTGCCAGCAGGATACAAAAGCCCGGGACGTACAATGAGCAGTTCTTC. It specifies CASRIQKPGTYNEQFF. Full variable domain (outside the CDR3, taken from reference TRBV5-6 and TRBJ2-1): DAGVTQSPTHLIKTRGQQVTLRCSPKSGHDTVSWYQQALGQGPQFIFQYYEEEERQRGNFPDRFSGHQFPNYSSELNVNALLLGDSALYLCASRIQKPGTYNEQFFGPGTRLTVL.

V usage is TRBV12-3 or TRBV12-4 and J usage is TRBJ1-5; possible D gene TRBD1, 5 bases. The CDR3 consists of 18 residues. V was pared by 2 bases and J by 1 base, with 18 bases between. The CDR3 sequence is CASSLSVSGEVSNQPQHF. As DNA, the CDR3 is TGTGCCAGCAGTTTAAGTGTGTCGGGGGAAGTAAGCAATCAGCCCCAGCATTTT.

The rearrangement links TRBV5-6 to TRBJ2-7; the match to TRBD2 covers 11 bases. TRBJ2-5 matches the DNA end more closely, so the J call is doubtful. CDR1 is SGHDT, CDR2 YYEEEE, per germline. The CDR3 is 14 amino acids. The CDR3, as DNA: TGTGCCAGCAACCCTGGGACTAGCGGAGAGACCCAGTACTTC. Translating gives CASNPGTSGETQYF.

The chain joins TRBV6-1 to TRBJ2-5, with TRBD2 matching over 11 bases. Trimming at V came to 6 bases and at J to 11 bases, leaving 14 bases not matched to a gene. There are 15 residues in the CDR3. The V gene's germline CDR1 is MNHNS and CDR2 SASEGT. The CDR3 protein is CASRSGTSGGNEQYF. CDR3 coding DNA: TGTGCCAGCAGGTCCGGGACTAGCGGTGGTAATGAGCAGTACTTC.

This clonotype came up a few times. Given a much more abundant clone one base away, this may be a read error. The V and J genes are TRBV28 and TRBJ2-7, with 7 bases aligning to TRBD1. CDR1 is MDHEN, CDR2 SYDVKM, per germline. This CDR3 has 13 residues. CDR3 sequence (DNA): TGTGCCGGCAGTTTCCGACAGGGCTACGAGCAGTACTTC. Translated: CAGSFRQGYEQYF.

The sample holds a few counts of this clonotype. The chain uses TRBV6-6 and TRBJ1-5; D unclear. With 7 bases removed from V and 5 bases from J, the gap between germline ends came to 18 bases. CDR3 length equals 15 residues. Per the germline V gene, CDR1 is MNHNY and CDR2 is SVGAGI (reference sequence). In DNA form, the CDR3 reads TGTGCCAGCACCTCTAAATCGGGGTACTATCAGCCCCAGCATTTT. Its translation: CASTSKSGYYQPQHF.

This clonotype was counted a few times. The chain recombines TRBV6-5 with TRBJ2-1; 10 nucleotides line up with TRBD2. CDR1 is MNHEY and CDR2 is SVGAGI in the germline V gene. CDR3 length equals 16 residues. The J segment lost 9 bases and the V segment lost 2 bases, leaving 10 bases of the junction unmatched. DNA for the CDR3: TGTGCCAGCAGTTACATGGCTAGCGGGAGTGGGGTTGAGCAGTTCTTC. Translating gives CASSYMASGSGVEQFF.

The chain couples TRBV20-1 to TRBJ1-2, with D unresolved. Trimming removed 3 bases at V and 2 bases at J, with 10 bases between. Germline-derived CDR1 and CDR2 are DFQATT and SNEGSKA (reference sequence). This CDR3 comprises 13 residues. DNA of the CDR3: TGCAGTGCTAGGGAGTCGAGCAACTATGGCTACACCTTC. Translating gives CSARESSNYGYTF.

The chain uses TRBV14 and TRBJ2-1; D is unresolved. CDR3 length: 15 amino acids. Germline V CDR1 and CDR2: SGHDN, FVKESK. The V gene lost 1 base and the J gene lost 1 base, with 8 bases spanning the gap. The CDR3 here is CASSQAAPSYNEQFF. CDR3 nucleotide sequence: TGTGCCAGCAGCCAAGCAGCGCCTTCCTACAATGAGCAGTTCTTC.

This chain joins TRBV20-1 and TRBJ2-1; D might be TRBD1 or TRBD2, each matching 5 bases. Germline-derived CDR1 and CDR2 are DFQATT and SNEGSKA (reference sequence). The CDR3 consists of 15 residues. Trimming shortened V by 1 base and J by 7 bases, and 17 bases separated the two germline ends. CDR3 sequence: CSARALGRSKNEQFF. CDR3 DNA sequence: TGCAGTGCTAGAGCCCTGGGACGGTCTAAGAATGAGCAGTTCTTC.

The sample holds many counts of this clonotype. The chain links TRBV29-1 to TRBJ2-3; 7 nucleotides agree with TRBD1. Germline V gives CDR1 SQVTM, CDR2 ANQGSEA. V lost 8 bases, J lost 2 bases, and 13 bases stayed unmatched. The CDR3 is 15 amino acids. The CDR3 sequence is CSPFVRDSDTDTQYF. DNA for the CDR3: TGCAGCCCATTCGTCCGGGACAGCGACACAGATACGCAGTATTTT.

The chain links TRBV5-5 to TRBJ1-3; D perhaps matches TRBD1 (5 bases). Germline CDR1 reads SGHKS; CDR2 reads YYEKEE (reference sequence). Trimming left V 1 base short and J 0 bases short, with 14 bases between. CDR3 length: 17 amino acids. In DNA form, the CDR3 reads TGTGCCAGCAGCTTGACTTATACAGGCTCCTCTGGAAACACCATATATTTT. It specifies CASSLTYTGSSGNTIYF.

This clonotype appeared a few times. The chain couples TRBV20-1 to TRBJ2-5; no reliable D call. Per the germline V gene, CDR1 is DFQATT and CDR2 is SNEGSKA (reference sequence). This CDR3 comprises 10 residues. V was clipped by 6 bases and J by 5 bases, with 7 bases between them. The CDR3 spells CSAIRETQYF. In nucleotides, the CDR3 is TGCAGTGCCATTAGGGAGACCCAGTACTTC.